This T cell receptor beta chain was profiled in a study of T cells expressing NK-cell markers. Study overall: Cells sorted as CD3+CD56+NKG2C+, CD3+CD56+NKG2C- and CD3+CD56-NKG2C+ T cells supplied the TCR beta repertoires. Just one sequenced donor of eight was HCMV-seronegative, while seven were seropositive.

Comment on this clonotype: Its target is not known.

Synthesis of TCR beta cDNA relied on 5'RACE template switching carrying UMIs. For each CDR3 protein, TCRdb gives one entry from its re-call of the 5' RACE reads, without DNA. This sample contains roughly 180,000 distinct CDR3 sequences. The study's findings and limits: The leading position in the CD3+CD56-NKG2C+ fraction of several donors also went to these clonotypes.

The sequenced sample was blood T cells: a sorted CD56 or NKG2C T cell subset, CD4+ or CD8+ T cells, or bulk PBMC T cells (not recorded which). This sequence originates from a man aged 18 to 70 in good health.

This CDR3 is CASSLFQDPTYGYTF. J is TRBJ1-2 and V is TRBV7-9. This CDR3 contains 15 residues. Germline CDR1 SEHNR, CDR2 FQNEAQ (reference sequence).